Sequencing of this T cell receptor (beta chain) was carried out in a study of Graves' ophthalmopathy and Graves' hyperthyroidism. Study results and caveats: Its predictions of ophthalmopathy progression gave the model around 71% sensitivity and almost 75% specificity.

This clonotype was recorded at least ten times. Its matching antigen is unknown. PBMCs came from 10 ml of fresh peripheral blood. CDR1 and CDR2 (germline): MNHEY, SVGAGI. J gave up 8 bases and V 0 bases, and 3 bases lay outside the gene matches. There are 14 residues in the CDR3. Amplified material comprised TCR beta CDR3 regions derived from RNA transcripts. RT-PCR in the first round used HTBI primers; a second-round multiplex PCR followed. TCRdb independently ran MiXCR on the multiplex PCR reads; one entry per CDR3 protein. Here the sample spans a few hundred thousand distinct CDR3 sequences, less than 20% being singletons.

V is TRBV6-5 and J is TRBJ1-2; 10 bases align to TRBD1. Sequenced input: peripheral blood. The TCR was taken from a young woman with stable Graves' hyperthyroidism. The CDR3 coding sequence is TGTGCCAGCAGTTACTCTGGGGACAGGGGAGGCTACACCTTC. It yields the protein CASSYSGDRGGYTF.